This TCR beta chain was observed in a study of T cells after yellow fever vaccination. Study-level background: SMART-Seq v4 Ultra Low Input served to prepare low-cell-number fractions.

There are a few counts of this clonotype. Trimming at V came to 7 bases and at J to 3 bases, leaving 9 bases not matched to a gene. CDR1 is SGHRS, CDR2 YFSETQ, per germline. The length of the CDR3 is 14 residues. A single record per CDR3 protein comes from TCRdb applying MiXCR to the 5' RACE reads. The sample records approximately 350,000 distinct CDR3 sequences, 11% being singletons. The starting material was PBMCs, obtained on the day of the first yellow fever vaccination. The V gene is TRBV5-1, the J gene TRBJ2-5; 7 nucleotides agree with TRBD1. The source of this sequence is a young man who received the YFV17D yellow fever vaccine. CDR3 in amino acids: CASHVGTEKETQYF. The CDR3 DNA is TGCGCCAGCCACGTTGGGACAGAAAAAGAGACCCAGTACTTC.